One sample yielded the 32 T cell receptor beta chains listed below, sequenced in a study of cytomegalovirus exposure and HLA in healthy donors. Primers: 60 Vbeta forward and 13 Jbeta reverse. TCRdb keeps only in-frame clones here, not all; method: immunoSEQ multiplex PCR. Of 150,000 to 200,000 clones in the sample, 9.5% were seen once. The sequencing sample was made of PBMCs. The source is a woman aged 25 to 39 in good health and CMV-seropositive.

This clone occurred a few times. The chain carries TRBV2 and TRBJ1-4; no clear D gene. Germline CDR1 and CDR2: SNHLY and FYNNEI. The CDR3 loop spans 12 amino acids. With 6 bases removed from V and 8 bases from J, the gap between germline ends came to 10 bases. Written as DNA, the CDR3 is TGTGCCAGCAGACCGGGAGGGGAAAAACTGTTTTTT. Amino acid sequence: CASRPGGEKLFF.

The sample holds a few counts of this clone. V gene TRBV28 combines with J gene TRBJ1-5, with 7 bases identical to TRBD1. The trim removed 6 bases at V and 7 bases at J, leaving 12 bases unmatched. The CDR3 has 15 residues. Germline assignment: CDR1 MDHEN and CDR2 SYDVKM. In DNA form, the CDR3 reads TGTGCCAGCAGCCCCTCAGGGGGAACCCGGCAGCCCCAGCATTTT. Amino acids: CASSPSGGTRQPQHF.

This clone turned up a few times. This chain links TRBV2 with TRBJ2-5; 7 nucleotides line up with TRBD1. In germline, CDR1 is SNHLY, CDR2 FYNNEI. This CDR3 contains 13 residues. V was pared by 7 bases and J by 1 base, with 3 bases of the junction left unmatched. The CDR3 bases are TGTGCCAGCATGGGGACAGTCCAAGAGACCCAGTACTTC. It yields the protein CASMGTVQETQYF.

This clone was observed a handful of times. CDR3 DNA sequence: TGCAGTGCTTTAGCTCAAGAGACCCAGTACTTC. Protein product: CSALAQETQYF. The chain joins TRBV20-1 to TRBJ2-5; D is ambiguous. This CDR3 region has 11 residues. Germline CDR1 is DFQATT and CDR2 is SNEGSKA (reference sequence). The V end was cut by 5 bases, the J end by 2 bases, with 6 bases between.

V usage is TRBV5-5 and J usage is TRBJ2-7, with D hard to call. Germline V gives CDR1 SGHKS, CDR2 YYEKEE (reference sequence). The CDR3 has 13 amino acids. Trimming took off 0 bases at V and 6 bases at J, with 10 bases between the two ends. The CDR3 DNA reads TGTGCCAGCAGCTTGGCCACAACACCCGAGCAGTACTTC. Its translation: CASSLATTPEQYF. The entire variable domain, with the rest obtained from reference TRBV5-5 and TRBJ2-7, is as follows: DAGVTQSPTHLIKTRGQQVTLRCSPISGHKSVSWYQQVLGQGPQFIFQYYEKEERGRGNFPDRFSARQFPNYSSELNVNALLLGDSALYLCASSLATTPEQYFGPGTRLTVT.

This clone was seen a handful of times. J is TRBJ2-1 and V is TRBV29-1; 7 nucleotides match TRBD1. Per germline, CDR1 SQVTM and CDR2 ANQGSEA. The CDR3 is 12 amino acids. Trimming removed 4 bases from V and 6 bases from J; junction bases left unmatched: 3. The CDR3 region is CSVGQGGNEQFF. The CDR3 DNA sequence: TGCAGCGTTGGACAGGGTGGCAATGAGCAGTTCTTC.

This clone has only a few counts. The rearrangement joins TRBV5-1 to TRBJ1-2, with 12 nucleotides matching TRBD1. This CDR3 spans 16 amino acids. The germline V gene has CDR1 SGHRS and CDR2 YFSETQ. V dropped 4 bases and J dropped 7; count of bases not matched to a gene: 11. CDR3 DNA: TGCGCCAGCAGCGATGGGACAGGGGGCAGTTCGTCTGGCTACACCTTC. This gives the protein CASSDGTGGSSSGYTF.

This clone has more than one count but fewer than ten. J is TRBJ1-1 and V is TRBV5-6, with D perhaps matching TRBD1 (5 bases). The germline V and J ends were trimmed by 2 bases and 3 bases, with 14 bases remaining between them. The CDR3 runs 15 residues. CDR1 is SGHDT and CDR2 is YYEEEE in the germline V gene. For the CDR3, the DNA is TGTGCCAGCAGCTTTGGGTCAGGACACCACACTGAAGCTTTCTTT. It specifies CASSFGSGHHTEAFF.

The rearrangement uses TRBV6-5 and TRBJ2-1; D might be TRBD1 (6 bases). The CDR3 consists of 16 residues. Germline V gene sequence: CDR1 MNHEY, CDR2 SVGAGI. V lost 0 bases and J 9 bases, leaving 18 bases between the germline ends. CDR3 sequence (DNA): TGTGCCAGCAGTTACTCGATTGGGACACCTTGGCGTGAGCAGTTCTTC. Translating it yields CASSYSIGTPWREQFF.

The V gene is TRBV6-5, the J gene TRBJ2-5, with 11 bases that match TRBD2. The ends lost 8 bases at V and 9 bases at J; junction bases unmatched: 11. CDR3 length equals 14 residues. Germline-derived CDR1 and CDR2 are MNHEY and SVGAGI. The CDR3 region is CASGGGLAGRSQYF. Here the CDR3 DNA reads TGTGCCAGCGGTGGCGGACTAGCGGGCAGGTCCCAGTACTTC.

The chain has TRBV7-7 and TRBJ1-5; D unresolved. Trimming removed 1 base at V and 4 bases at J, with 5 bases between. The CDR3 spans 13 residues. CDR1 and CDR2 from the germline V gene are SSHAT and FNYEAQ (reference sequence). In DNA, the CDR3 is TGTGCCAGCAGCTTAGGTCCAAATCAGCCCCAGCATTTT. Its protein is CASSLGPNQPQHF. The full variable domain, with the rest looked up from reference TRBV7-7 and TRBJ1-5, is GAGVSQSPRYKVTKRGQDVTLRCDPISSHATLYWYQQALGQGPEFLTYFNYEAQPDKSGLPSDRFSAERPEGSISTLTIQRTEQRDSAMYRCASSLGPNQPQHFGDGTRLSIL.

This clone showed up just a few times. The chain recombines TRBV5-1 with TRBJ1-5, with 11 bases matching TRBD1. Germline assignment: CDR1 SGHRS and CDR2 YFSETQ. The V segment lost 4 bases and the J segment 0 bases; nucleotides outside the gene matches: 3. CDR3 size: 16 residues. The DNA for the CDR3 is TGCGCCAGCAGCCAAGGGACAGGGGGTAGCAATCAGCCCCAGCATTTT. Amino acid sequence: CASSQGTGGSNQPQHF.

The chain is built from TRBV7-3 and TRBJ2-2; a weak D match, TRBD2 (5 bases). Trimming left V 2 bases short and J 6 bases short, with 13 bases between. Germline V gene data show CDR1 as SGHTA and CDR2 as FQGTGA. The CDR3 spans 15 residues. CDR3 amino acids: CASSLASIGPGELFF. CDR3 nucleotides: TGTGCCAGCAGCTTAGCTAGCATAGGCCCCGGGGAGCTGTTTTTT.

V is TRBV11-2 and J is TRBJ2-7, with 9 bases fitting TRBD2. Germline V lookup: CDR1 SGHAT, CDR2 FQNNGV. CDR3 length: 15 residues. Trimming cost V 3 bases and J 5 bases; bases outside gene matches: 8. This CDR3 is CASSFARGLANEQYF. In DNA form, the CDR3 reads TGTGCCAGCAGCTTCGCTCGGGGACTAGCAAACGAGCAGTACTTC.

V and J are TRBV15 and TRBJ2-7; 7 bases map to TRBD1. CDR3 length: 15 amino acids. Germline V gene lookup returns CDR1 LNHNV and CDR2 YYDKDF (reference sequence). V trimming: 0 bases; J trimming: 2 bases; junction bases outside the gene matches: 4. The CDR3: CATSREGGDAYEQYF. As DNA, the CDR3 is TGTGCCACCAGCAGAGAAGGGGGCGATGCCTACGAGCAGTACTTC.

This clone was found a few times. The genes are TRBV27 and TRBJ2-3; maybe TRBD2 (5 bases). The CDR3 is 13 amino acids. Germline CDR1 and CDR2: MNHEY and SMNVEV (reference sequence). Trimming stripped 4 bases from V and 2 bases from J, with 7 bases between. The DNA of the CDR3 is TGTGCCAGCAGTTCACTAGACACAGATACGCAGTATTTT. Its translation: CASSSLDTDTQYF.

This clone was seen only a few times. The DNA for the CDR3 is TGCAGCGTGGGGTCGGGAGGGCCGATAAACGAGCAGTACTTC. Protein product: CSVGSGGPINEQYF. V and J are TRBV29-1 and TRBJ2-7; 8 bases map to TRBD2. Germline assignment: CDR1 SQVTM and CDR2 ANQGSEA. V dropped 6 bases and J dropped 5; count of bases not matched to a gene: 12. The CDR3 extends over 14 amino acids.

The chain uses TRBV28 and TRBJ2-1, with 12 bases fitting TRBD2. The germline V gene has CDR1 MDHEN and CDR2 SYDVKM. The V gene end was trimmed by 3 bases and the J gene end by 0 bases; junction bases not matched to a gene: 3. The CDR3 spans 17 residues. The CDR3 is CASSFPTSGSSYNEQFF. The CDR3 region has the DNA TGTGCCAGCAGTTTCCCGACTAGCGGGAGCTCCTACAATGAGCAGTTCTTC.

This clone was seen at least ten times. The CDR3 reads CASSPGQERRETQYF. CDR3 bases: TGTGCCAGTAGCCCCGGACAGGAGCGTCGAGAGACCCAGTACTTC. The chain employs TRBV19 and TRBJ2-5, with TRBD1 matching 7 bases. J was trimmed by 4 bases and V by 6 bases; bases with no gene match: 11. CDR1 and CDR2 (germline): LNHDA, SQIVND (reference sequence). This CDR3 comprises 15 residues. Combining the CDR3 with reference TRBV19 and TRBJ2-5 gives the whole variable domain DGGITQSPKYLFRKEGQNVTLSCEQNLNHDAMYWYRQDPGQGLRLIYYSQIVNDFQKGDIAEGYSVSREKKESFPLTVTSAQKNPTAFYLCASSPGQERRETQYFGPGTRLLVL.

This chain's CDR3 is CASSDRALTDTQYF. Here the CDR3 DNA reads TGTGCCAGCAGTGATCGAGCCCTCACAGATACGCAGTATTTT. This chain links TRBV2 with TRBJ2-3; no clear D gene. This CDR3 contains 14 residues. The germline gives CDR1 SNHLY, CDR2 FYNNEI. V was shortened by 3 bases and J by 2 bases, with 9 bases between the two germline ends.

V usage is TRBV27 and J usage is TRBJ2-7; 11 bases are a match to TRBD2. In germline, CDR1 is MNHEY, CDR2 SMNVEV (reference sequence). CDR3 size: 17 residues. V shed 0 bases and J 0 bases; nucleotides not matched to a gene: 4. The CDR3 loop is CASSLSELAGVSYEQYF. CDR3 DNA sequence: TGTGCCAGCAGTTTATCCGAACTAGCGGGAGTCTCCTACGAGCAGTACTTC.

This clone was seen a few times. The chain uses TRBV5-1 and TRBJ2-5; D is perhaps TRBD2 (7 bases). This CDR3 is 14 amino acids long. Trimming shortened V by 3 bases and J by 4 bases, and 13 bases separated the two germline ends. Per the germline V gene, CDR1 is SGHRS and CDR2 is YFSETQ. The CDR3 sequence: CASSSSGEGETQYF. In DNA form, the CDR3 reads TGCGCCAGCAGCTCCTCAGGGGAGGGAGAGACCCAGTACTTC.

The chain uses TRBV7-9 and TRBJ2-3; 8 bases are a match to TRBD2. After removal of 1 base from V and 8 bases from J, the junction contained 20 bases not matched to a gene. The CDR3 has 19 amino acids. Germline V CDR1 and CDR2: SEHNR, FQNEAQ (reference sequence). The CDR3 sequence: CASSLVVGREDPRAGTQYF. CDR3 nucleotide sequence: TGTGCCAGCAGCTTAGTCGTAGGGCGGGAGGACCCGCGGGCAGGTACGCAGTATTTT.

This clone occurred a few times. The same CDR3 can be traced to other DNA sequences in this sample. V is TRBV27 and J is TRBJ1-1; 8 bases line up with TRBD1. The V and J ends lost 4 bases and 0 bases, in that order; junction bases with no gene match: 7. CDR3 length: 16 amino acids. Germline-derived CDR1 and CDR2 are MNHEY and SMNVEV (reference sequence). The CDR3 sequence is CASSSYSTGVNTEAFF. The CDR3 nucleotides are TGTGCCAGCAGTTCATACTCGACAGGGGTGAACACTGAAGCTTTCTTT.

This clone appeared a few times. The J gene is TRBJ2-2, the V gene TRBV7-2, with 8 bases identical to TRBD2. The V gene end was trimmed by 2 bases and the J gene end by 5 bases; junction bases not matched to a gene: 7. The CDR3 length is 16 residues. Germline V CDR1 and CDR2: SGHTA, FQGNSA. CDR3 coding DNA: TGTGCCAGCAGCTTATACAGCGGGAGAGAAACCGGGGAGCTGTTTTTT. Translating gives CASSLYSGRETGELFF. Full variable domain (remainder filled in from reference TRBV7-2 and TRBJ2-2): GAGVSQSPSNKVTEKGKDVELRCDPISGHTALYWYRQSLGQGLEFLIYFQGNSAPDKSGLPSDRFSAERTGGSVSTLTIQRTQQEDSAVYLCASSLYSGRETGELFFGEGSRLTVL.

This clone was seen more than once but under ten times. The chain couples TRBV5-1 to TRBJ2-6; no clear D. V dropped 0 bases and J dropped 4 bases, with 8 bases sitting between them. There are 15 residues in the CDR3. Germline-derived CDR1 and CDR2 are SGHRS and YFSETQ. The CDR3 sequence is CASSLDERGANVLTF. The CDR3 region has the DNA TGCGCCAGCAGCTTGGATGAGAGGGGGGCCAACGTCCTGACTTTC.

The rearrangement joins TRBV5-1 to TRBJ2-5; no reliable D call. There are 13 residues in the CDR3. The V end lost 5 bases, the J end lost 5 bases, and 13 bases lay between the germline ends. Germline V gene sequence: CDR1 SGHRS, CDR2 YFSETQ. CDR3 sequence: CASRIENLETQYF. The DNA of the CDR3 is TGCGCCAGCAGGATAGAAAACTTGGAGACCCAGTACTTC.

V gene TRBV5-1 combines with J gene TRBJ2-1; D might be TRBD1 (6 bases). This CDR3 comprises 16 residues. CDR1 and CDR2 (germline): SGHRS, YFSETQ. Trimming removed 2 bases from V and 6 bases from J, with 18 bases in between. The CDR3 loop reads CASSLDTGTGLNEQFF. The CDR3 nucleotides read TGCGCCAGCAGCTTAGATACCGGTACAGGGCTCAATGAGCAGTTCTTC.

The CDR3 DNA reads as TGTGCCAGCAGTGAGACAGGGACGTACGGAAACACCATATATTTT. Translating it yields CASSETGTYGNTIYF. The gene calls are TRBV2 and TRBJ1-3, with TRBD1 matching 7 bases. V lost 3 bases to trimming and J lost 4 bases; unmatched junction nucleotides: 6. The CDR3 loop spans 15 amino acids. From germline, CDR1 is SNHLY and CDR2 FYNNEI. Looking up the rest from reference TRBV2 and TRBJ1-3 gives the full variable domain: EPEVTQTPSHQVTQMGQEVILRCVPISNHLYFYWYRQILGQKVEFLVSFYNNEISEKSEIFDDQFSVERPDGSNFTLKIRSTKLEDSAMYFCASSETGTYGNTIYFGEGSWLTVV.

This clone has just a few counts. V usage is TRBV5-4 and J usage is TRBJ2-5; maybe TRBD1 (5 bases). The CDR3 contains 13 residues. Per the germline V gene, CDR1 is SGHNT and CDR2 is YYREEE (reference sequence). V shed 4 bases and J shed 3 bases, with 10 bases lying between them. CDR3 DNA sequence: TGTGCCAGCAGCCTCCCAGGGAAAGAGACCCAGTACTTC. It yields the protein CASSLPGKETQYF.

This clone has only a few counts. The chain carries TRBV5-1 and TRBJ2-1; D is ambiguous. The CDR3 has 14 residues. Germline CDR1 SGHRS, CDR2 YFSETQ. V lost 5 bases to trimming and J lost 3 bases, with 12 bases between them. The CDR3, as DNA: TGCGCCAGCAGGGAGTTTACGAACTACAATGAGCAGTTCTTC. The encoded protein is CASREFTNYNEQFF.

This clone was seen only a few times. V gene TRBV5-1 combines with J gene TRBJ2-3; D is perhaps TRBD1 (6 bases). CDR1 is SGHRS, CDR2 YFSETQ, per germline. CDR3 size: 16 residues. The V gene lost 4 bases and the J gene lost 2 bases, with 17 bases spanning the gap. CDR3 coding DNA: TGCGCCAGCAGCAGGGGGACAAGGGGGATCACAGATACGCAGTATTTT. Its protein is CASSRGTRGITDTQYF. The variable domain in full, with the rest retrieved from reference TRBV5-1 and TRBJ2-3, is KAGVTQTPRYLIKTRGQQVTLSCSPISGHRSVSWYQQTPGQGLQFLFEYFSETQRNKGNFPGRFSGRQFSNSRSEMNVSTLELGDSALYLCASSRGTRGITDTQYFGPGTRLTVL.